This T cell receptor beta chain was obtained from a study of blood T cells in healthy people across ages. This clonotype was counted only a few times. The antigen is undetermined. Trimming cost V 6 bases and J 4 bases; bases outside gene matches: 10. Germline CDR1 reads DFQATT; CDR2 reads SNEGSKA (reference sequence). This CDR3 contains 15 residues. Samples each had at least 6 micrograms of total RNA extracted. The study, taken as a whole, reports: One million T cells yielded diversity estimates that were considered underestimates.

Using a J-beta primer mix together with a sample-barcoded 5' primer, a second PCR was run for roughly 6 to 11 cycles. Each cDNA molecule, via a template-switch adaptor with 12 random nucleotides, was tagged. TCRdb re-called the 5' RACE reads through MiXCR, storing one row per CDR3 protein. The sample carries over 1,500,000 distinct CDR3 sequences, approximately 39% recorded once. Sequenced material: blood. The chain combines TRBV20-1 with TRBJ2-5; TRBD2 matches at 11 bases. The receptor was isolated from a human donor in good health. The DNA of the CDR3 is TGCAGTGCCACACCCCTAGCGGGGGGAATAGAGACCCAGTACTTC. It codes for CSATPLAGGIETQYF.